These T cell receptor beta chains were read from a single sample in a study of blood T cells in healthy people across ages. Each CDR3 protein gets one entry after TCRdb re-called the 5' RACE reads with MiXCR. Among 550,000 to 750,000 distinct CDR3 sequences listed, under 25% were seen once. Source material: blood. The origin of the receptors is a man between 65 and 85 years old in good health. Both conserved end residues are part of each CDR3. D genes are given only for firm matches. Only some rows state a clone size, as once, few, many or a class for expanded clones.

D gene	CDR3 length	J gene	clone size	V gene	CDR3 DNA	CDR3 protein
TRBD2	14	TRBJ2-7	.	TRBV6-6	TGTGCCAGCAGGCCAGCTAGCGGGAGTTACGAGCAGTACTTC	CASRPASGSYEQYF
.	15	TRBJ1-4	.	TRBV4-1	TGCGCCAGCAGCCAAGATAGACGGTGGAACGAAAAACTGTTTTTT	CASSQDRRWNEKLFF
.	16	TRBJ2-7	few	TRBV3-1	TGTGCCAGCAGTCAAGGTGCCGGGACAAGCACCTACGAGCAGTACTTC	CASSQGAGTSTYEQYF
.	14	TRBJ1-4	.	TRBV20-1	TGCAGTGCTAGAGATGGGACGGTGAATGAAAAACTGTTTTTT	CSARDGTVNEKLFF
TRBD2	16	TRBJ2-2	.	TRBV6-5	TGTGCCAGCAGTTACGGTAGCGGGGGGAACACCGGGGAGCTGTTTTTT	CASSYGSGGNTGELFF
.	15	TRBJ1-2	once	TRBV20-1	TGCAGTGCTAGAGACCTGCGAGCAGTTGGCTATGGCTACACCTTC	CSARDLRAVGYGYTF
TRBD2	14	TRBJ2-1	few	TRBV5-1	TGCGCCAGCGACAGCGGGGACTCCTACAATGAGCAGTTCTTC	CASDSGDSYNEQFF
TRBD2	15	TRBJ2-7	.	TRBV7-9	TGTGCCAGCAACAAGATAGCGGGAGGGCCCCACGAGCAGTACTTC	CASNKIAGGPHEQYF
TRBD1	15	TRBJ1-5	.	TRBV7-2	TGTGCCAGCAGCTTACGGACAGGGGGCTTTCAGCCCCAGCATTTT	CASSLRTGGFQPQHF
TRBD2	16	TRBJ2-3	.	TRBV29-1	TGCAGCGTTGGGGGGGGAGCGGCCTTTATCACAGATACGCAGTATTTT	CSVGGGAAFITDTQYF
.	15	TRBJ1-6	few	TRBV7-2	TGTGCCAGCAGCCCACAGGGTCCCCCGGATTCACCCCTCCACTTT	CASSPQGPPDSPLHF
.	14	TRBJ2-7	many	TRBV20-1	TGCAGTGCCAACAGACGTAGCGCCTCCTACGAGCAGTACTTC	CSANRRSASYEQYF
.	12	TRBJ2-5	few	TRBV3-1	TGTGCCAGCAGCCAAATTCGAGAGACCCAGTACTTC	CASSQIRETQYF
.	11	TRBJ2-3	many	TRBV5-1	TGTGCCAGCAGTTTCGCAGATACGCAGTATTTT	CASSFADTQYF
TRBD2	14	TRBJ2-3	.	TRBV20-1	TGCAGTGCTTCGAGACTAGCTCAAGCAGATACGCAGTATTTT	CSASRLAQADTQYF
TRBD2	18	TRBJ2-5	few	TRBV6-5	TGTGCCAGCAGTTACTCGACGTCCGTACTAGCGGGCCAAGAGACCCAGTACTTC	CASSYSTSVLAGQETQYF
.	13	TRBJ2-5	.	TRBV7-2	TGTGCCAGCAGTATACGGTCCCAAGAGACCCAGTACTTC	CASSIRSQETQYF
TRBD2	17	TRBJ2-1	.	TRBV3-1	TGTGCCAGCAGCCAAGAAATGAAGCGGGGGCCCACTAATGAGCAGTTCTTC	CASSQEMKRGPTNEQFF
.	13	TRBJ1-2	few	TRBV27	TGTGCCAGCAGTTTAATGGCGGGCTATGGCTACACCTTC	CASSLMAGYGYTF
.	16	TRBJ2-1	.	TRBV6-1	TGTGCCAGCAGTGAAGCGGTCCTCACCAGCCACAATGAGCAGTTCTTC	CASSEAVLTSHNEQFF
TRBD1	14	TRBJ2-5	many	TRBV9	TGTGCCAGCAGTGTGGCAGGGGGCCAAGAGACCCAGTACTTC	CASSVAGGQETQYF
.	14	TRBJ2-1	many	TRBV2	TGTGCCAGCAGTGAAGCGCGGCTACCAAATGAGCAGTTCTTC	CASSEARLPNEQFF
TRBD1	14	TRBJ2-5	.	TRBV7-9	TGTGCCAGCAGCTTAGCGACAGGGGAAGAGACCCAGTACTTC	CASSLATGEETQYF
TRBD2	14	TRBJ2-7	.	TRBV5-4	TGTGCCAGCAGCAGACTAGCGGGCGACTACGAGCAGTACTTC	CASSRLAGDYEQYF
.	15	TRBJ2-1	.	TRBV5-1	TGCGCCAGCAGCTTGGGCCAGGGTGATCGGAATGAGCAGTTCTTC	CASSLGQGDRNEQFF
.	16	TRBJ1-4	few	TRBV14	TGTGCCAGCAGCCAAGATCTCAGCTCAACTAATGAAAAACTGTTTTTT	CASSQDLSSTNEKLFF
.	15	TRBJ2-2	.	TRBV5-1	TGCGCCAGCAGCCGACAGAACCTTAACACCGGGGAGCTGTTTTTT	CASSRQNLNTGELFF